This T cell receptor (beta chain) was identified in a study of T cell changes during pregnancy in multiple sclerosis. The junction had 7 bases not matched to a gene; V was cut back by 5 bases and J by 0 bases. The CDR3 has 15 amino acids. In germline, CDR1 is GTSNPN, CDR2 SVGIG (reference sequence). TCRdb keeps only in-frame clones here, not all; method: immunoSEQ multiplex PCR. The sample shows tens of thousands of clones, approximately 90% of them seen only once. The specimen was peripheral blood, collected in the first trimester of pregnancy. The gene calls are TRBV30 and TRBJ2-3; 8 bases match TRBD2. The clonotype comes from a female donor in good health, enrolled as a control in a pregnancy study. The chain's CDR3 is CAWGTGGASTDTQYF. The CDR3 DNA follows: TGTGCCTGGGGGACCGGGGGGGCTAGCACAGATACGCAGTATTTT.